This T cell receptor beta chain comes out of a study of monozygotic twins with inflammatory bowel disease. CDR1 SGHTA and CDR2 FQGNSA come from the germline V gene. This CDR3 is built from 16 residues. Reanalyzing the 5' RACE reads, TCRdb keeps one entry per CDR3 protein, without DNA. Here the sample table reports approximately 390,000 distinct CDR3 sequences. The TCR comes from a human donor with ulcerative colitis or Crohn's disease, or a healthy co-twin of an affected twin (not recorded which). The chain carries TRBV7-2 and TRBJ1-3; the D gene TCRdb calls, TRBD1, cannot be checked with no DNA. Sequencing was carried out using blood. This CDR3 is CASSSAGGVSGNTIYF.